Reported below is one T cell receptor beta chain. Its antigen is still unknown. The sample belongs to a study of T cell repertoires in cytomegalovirus infection. Study context: Epitope selection comprised recently identified HLA-C-restricted CMV epitopes and well-studied HLA-B-restricted CMV epitopes. Through public TCR beta signatures, both CMV infection and matching HLA type were indicated. General study results and limits: People with CMV and the relevant HLA were identified by cumulative public TCR beta family frequency. The ex vivo response showed dominance by HLA-C-restricted CMV-specific TCR beta clonotypes.

TCRdb re-derived calls from the reads in MiXCR, one entry per CDR3 protein. Of about 890,000 distinct CDR3 sequences in the sample, 31% were seen once. The CDR3 is 16 residues long. Germline V gene sequence: CDR1 MNHEY, CDR2 SVGAGI. J was trimmed by 6 bases and V by 6 bases; bases with no gene match: 10. The chain uses TRBV6-5 and TRBJ2-1; TRBD2 matches at 11 bases. The specimen was cultured CD8+ T cells from PBMCs, collected from culture after CMV antigen stimulation. The TCR comes from a human donor in good health (CMV status not recorded). Some clones in this sample may be carry-over from other donors' samples. The CDR3 loop reads CASRLTASGGTNEQFF. In nucleotides, the CDR3 is TGTGCCAGCAGGCTTACGGCTAGCGGGGGGACCAATGAGCAGTTCTTC.